Shown below are 12 T cell receptor beta chains from a single sample sequenced in a study of blood T cell repertoires in COVID-19. Sequencing used immunoSEQ multiplex PCR; TCRdb keeps in-frame clones, though not all of them. Seen here are about 49,000 clones, over 80% observed once, and the top ten hold more than 1.5%. The specimen was peripheral blood. Receptors were obtained from a man in his fifties or sixties with acute or convalescent COVID-19.

The chain combines TRBV5-1 with TRBJ2-1; 13 nucleotides align to TRBD2. Germline V gene lookup returns CDR1 SGHRS and CDR2 YFSETQ. The CDR3 consists of 16 residues. V was clipped by 3 bases and J by 9 bases; unmatched bases: 9. The CDR3 nucleotides read TGCGCCAGCAGCTCCACCACTAGCGGGAGGGCCGGTGAGCAGTTCTTC. Amino acids: CASSSTTSGRAGEQFF.

This clone has only a few counts. This sequence joins TRBV19 and TRBJ2-2; 7 nucleotides match TRBD2. The CDR3 contains 16 residues. J gave up 0 bases and V 4 bases, and 5 bases lay outside the gene matches. From germline, CDR1 is LNHDA and CDR2 SQIVND (reference sequence). CDR3 sequence (DNA): TGTGCCAGTAGTAGAAGGAGCGGGGCGAACACCGGGGAGCTGTTTTTT. This translates into CASSRRSGANTGELFF.

This clone was found once. The chain couples TRBV19 to TRBJ1-5, with 11 bases matching TRBD1. Trimming at V came to 3 bases and at J to 2 bases, leaving 15 bases not matched to a gene. CDR1 is LNHDA and CDR2 is SQIVND in the germline V gene (reference sequence). This CDR3 comprises 20 residues. CDR3 nucleotides: TGTGCCAGTAGTATCAGCCCCTGGACAGGGGGCGCGAGGGGCAATCAGCCCCAGCATTTT. Residues: CASSISPWTGGARGNQPQHF. Combining the CDR3 with reference TRBV19 and TRBJ1-5 gives the whole variable domain DGGITQSPKYLFRKEGQNVTLSCEQNLNHDAMYWYRQDPGQGLRLIYYSQIVNDFQKGDIAEGYSVSREKKESFPLTVTSAQKNPTAFYLCASSISPWTGGARGNQPQHFGDGTRLSIL.

The CDR3 DNA reads TGTGCCTGGAGTAAACTAGCGGGAGAGCTGTTTTTT. It is translated as CAWSKLAGELFF. The rearrangement joins TRBV30 to TRBJ2-2, with 10 bases aligning to TRBD2. The CDR3 consists of 12 residues. After removal of 2 bases from V and 11 bases from J, the junction contained 2 bases not matched to a gene. Per the germline V gene, CDR1 is GTSNPN and CDR2 is SVGIG (reference sequence).

The V gene is TRBV6-1, the J gene TRBJ1-5; D remains unclear. V gave up 0 bases and J gave up 6 bases, with 6 bases separating them. Germline V gene data show CDR1 as MNHNS and CDR2 as SASEGT. The CDR3 length is 13 residues. CDR3 protein: CASSEARSQPQHF. CDR3 bases: TGTGCCAGCAGTGAAGCGAGAAGTCAGCCCCAGCATTTT.

This clone was seen a handful of times. This chain joins TRBV15 and TRBJ1-5; 7 positions match TRBD1. The V and J ends lost 0 bases and 6 bases, in that order; junction bases with no gene match: 5. CDR3 length: 15 residues. Per the germline V gene, CDR1 is LNHNV and CDR2 is YYDKDF (reference sequence). CDR3 sequence (DNA): TGTGCCACCAGCAGAGATCGACAGGGCTTTCAGCCCCAGCATTTT. Translated, it gives CATSRDRQGFQPQHF.

The V call is TRBV4-1, the J call TRBJ1-1; TRBD1 might be the D (5 bases). Germline assignment: CDR1 MGHRA and CDR2 YSYEKL. The CDR3 extends over 15 amino acids. The V end lost 1 base, the J end lost 4 bases, and 13 bases lay between the germline ends. The DNA for the CDR3 is TGCGCCAGCAGCCAAGGGGCAGGGATAAGCACTGAAGCTTTCTTT. Protein: CASSQGAGISTEAFF.

The chain combines TRBV5-1 with TRBJ1-2, with 7 bases matching TRBD1. Germline trimming cut 0 bases from V and 8 bases from J; bases unmatched to any gene: 10. The CDR3 spans 15 residues. Looked up from germline, CDR1 is SGHRS and CDR2 is YFSETQ. In DNA form, the CDR3 reads TGCGCCAGCAGCTTGGTCTCCACAGGGGACGGCGGCTACACCTTC. This translates into CASSLVSTGDGGYTF.

In nucleotides, the CDR3 is TGTGCCAACCCCGGCAATCGGGGACTAGCGGGAGGGGGAATAGATACGCAGTATTTT. Protein: CANPGNRGLAGGGIDTQYF. The gene calls are TRBV6-4 and TRBJ2-3, with 16 bases that match TRBD2. Germline assignment: CDR1 MRHNA and CDR2 SNTAGT. V was clipped by 10 bases and J by 5 bases; unmatched bases: 18. The CDR3 totals 19 residues.

This clone came up once. The rearrangement uses TRBV28 and TRBJ1-6; 9 nucleotides match TRBD1. In germline, CDR1 is MDHEN, CDR2 SYDVKM. The CDR3 totals 15 residues. After removal of 1 base from V and 7 bases from J, the junction contained 2 bases not matched to a gene. CDR3 in amino acids: CASSLSGQGNSPLHF. The CDR3 bases are TGTGCCAGCAGTTTATCGGGACAGGGCAATTCACCCCTCCACTTT.

V is TRBV2 and J is TRBJ2-3, with TRBD2 matching 8 bases. The germline V gene has CDR1 SNHLY and CDR2 FYNNEI. Trimming removed 0 bases from V and 0 bases from J; junction bases left unmatched: 5. The length of the CDR3 is 17 residues. CDR3 loop: CASSEARVAGSTDTQYF. The CDR3 nucleotides read TGTGCCAGCAGTGAAGCCCGGGTAGCGGGAAGCACAGATACGCAGTATTTT.

The chain recombines TRBV12-3 or TRBV12-4 with TRBJ2-7, with 7 bases that match TRBD1. J lost 6 bases, V lost 6 bases, and 5 bases had no gene match. CDR3 length: 12 amino acids. DNA for the CDR3: TGTGCCAGCAGGGGGACAGCGAGCGAGCAGTACTTC. Protein product: CASRGTASEQYF.